This entry lists 23 T cell receptor beta chains sequenced from one sample in a study of blood T cell repertoires in COVID-19. Libraries were prepared by immunoSEQ multiplex PCR; TCRdb keeps only in-frame clonotypes and omits some of them. This sample has roughly 380,000 clones, with roughly 85% found just once. The sequenced material came from peripheral blood. Source of these receptors: a woman younger than 35 with acute or convalescent COVID-19.

The chain has TRBV19 and TRBJ1-2, with 8 positions matching TRBD1. The germline V gene has CDR1 LNHDA and CDR2 SQIVND (reference sequence). Trimming took 3 bases from V and 3 from J; bases not matched to a gene: 3. The CDR3 consists of 14 residues. CDR3 bases: TGTGCCAGTAGTATGGGGGGACAGGACTATGGCTACACCTTC. Encoded protein: CASSMGGQDYGYTF. The full variable domain, completed using reference TRBV19 and TRBJ1-2, is DGGITQSPKYLFRKEGQNVTLSCEQNLNHDAMYWYRQDPGQGLRLIYYSQIVNDFQKGDIAEGYSVSREKKESFPLTVTSAQKNPTAFYLCASSMGGQDYGYTFGSGTRLTVV.

This clone is a singleton in its sample. The genes are TRBV7-9 and TRBJ1-4; 7 bases are shared with TRBD1. CDR3 size: 17 residues. The ends lost 1 base at V and 6 bases at J; junction bases unmatched: 11. Germline CDR1 SEHNR, CDR2 FQNEAQ (reference sequence). CDR3 amino acids: CASSLGQGEVKDEKLFF. CDR3 in DNA: TGTGCCAGCAGCTTAGGCCAGGGGGAGGTCAAGGATGAAAAACTGTTTTTT.

V gene TRBV5-5 combines with J gene TRBJ2-2; D is perhaps TRBD2 (6 bases). Germline lookup yields CDR1 SGHKS and CDR2 YYEKEE (reference sequence). The CDR3 extends over 19 amino acids. V lost 0 bases and J lost 5, with 23 bases in between. For the CDR3, the DNA is TGTGCCAGCAGCTTGGCTTGGAGGGACCCACCTTTGGGAACCGGGGAGCTGTTTTTT. As protein: CASSLAWRDPPLGTGELFF.

This sequence joins TRBV4-2 and TRBJ2-7, with TRBD2 matching over 7 bases. Per the germline V gene, CDR1 is LGHNA and CDR2 is YNFKEQ. The CDR3 runs 14 residues. The V gene end was trimmed by 3 bases and the J gene end by 0 bases; junction bases not matched to a gene: 2. CDR3 in DNA: TGTGCCAGCAGCCACGGGACTATCTCCTACGAGCAGTACTTC. It specifies CASSHGTISYEQYF.

V usage is TRBV12-3 or TRBV12-4 and J usage is TRBJ1-3; 8 bases match TRBD1. The CDR3 runs 13 residues. With V trimmed by 8 bases and J by 4 bases, 4 bases remained unmatched. CDR3 region: CASQGAGGNTIYF. The CDR3 DNA reads as TGTGCCAGCCAGGGGGCAGGGGGAAACACCATATATTTT.

The CDR3 nucleotides read TGTGCCAGCAGCCTCCAGCGGGAGTCTTACAATGAGCAGTTCTTC. It translates to CASSLQRESYNEQFF. The chain links TRBV11-2 to TRBJ2-1, with 8 bases identical to TRBD2. CDR1 is SGHAT and CDR2 is FQNNGV in the germline V gene. J gave up 4 bases and V 5 bases, and 7 bases lay outside the gene matches. The CDR3 sequence is 15 residues long.

The chain has TRBV5-4 and TRBJ2-2, with 7 bases that match TRBD1. This CDR3 region has 17 residues. Per germline, CDR1 SGHNT and CDR2 YYREEE (reference sequence). V lost 2 bases to trimming and J lost 1 base; unmatched junction nucleotides: 8. The CDR3: CASSFVRDSQNTGELFF. The CDR3 nucleotides are TGTGCCAGCAGCTTCGTCCGGGACAGCCAGAACACCGGGGAGCTGTTTTTT.

CDR3 sequence reads: CASSPAGGDETYEQYF. The CDR3 DNA reads as TGCGCCAGCAGCCCCGCTGGGGGGGACGAAACCTACGAGCAGTACTTC. The V gene is TRBV5-1, the J gene TRBJ2-7, with 7 bases identical to TRBD2. This CDR3 has 16 amino acids. Per germline, CDR1 SGHRS and CDR2 YFSETQ. Trimming cost V 4 bases and J 2 bases; bases outside gene matches: 12.

This clone was seen a single time. The chain links TRBV19 to TRBJ1-1; 7 bases agree with TRBD1. The germline CDR1 and CDR2 sequences are LNHDA and SQIVND (reference sequence). The CDR3 loop spans 12 amino acids. V lost 9 bases to trimming and J lost 8 bases; unmatched junction nucleotides: 9. The CDR3 sequence: CASGTAPTEAFF. The CDR3 region has the DNA TGTGCCAGCGGGACAGCACCCACAGAAGCTTTCTTT.

The chain employs TRBV9 and TRBJ1-1; D is ambiguous. The CDR3 loop spans 13 amino acids. V shed 0 bases and J shed 1 base, with 4 bases lying between them. The germline gives CDR1 SGDLS, CDR2 YYNGEE. CDR3 region: CASSVEQNTEAFF. In nucleotides, the CDR3 is TGTGCCAGCAGCGTAGAGCAGAACACTGAAGCTTTCTTT.

Remarks on this clone: Other DNA sequences in the same sample also yield this CDR3. The rearrangement uses TRBV28 and TRBJ1-1, with D hard to call. Germline-derived CDR1 and CDR2 are MDHEN and SYDVKM. CDR3 length: 13 amino acids. Trimming pared 5 bases from V and 5 bases from J, leaving 12 bases between. The DNA of the CDR3 is TGTGCCAGCAGTCCTACGGGTAGGACTGAAGCTTTCTTT. Its protein product is CASSPTGRTEAFF.

The chain links TRBV28 to TRBJ1-6, with D perhaps matching TRBD1 (5 bases). CDR1 and CDR2 (germline): MDHEN, SYDVKM. The length of the CDR3 is 14 residues. V was clipped by 3 bases and J by 7 bases, with 10 bases between them. The CDR3 DNA follows: TGTGCCAGCAGTTTGGGGCAGGACAATTCACCCCTCCACTTT. Protein: CASSLGQDNSPLHF.

The chain recombines TRBV24-1 with TRBJ2-3; perhaps TRBD2 as D (6 bases). Trimming took 5 bases from V and 1 from J, leaving 12 bases between them. The CDR3 spans 15 residues. CDR1 and CDR2 (germline): KGHDR, SFDVKD. CDR3 nucleotide sequence: TGTGCCACCAGTGTGGAAGGGGAGGGCACAGATACGCAGTATTTT. It translates to CATSVEGEGTDTQYF.

The rearrangement uses TRBV3-1 (or the pseudogene TRBV3-2) and TRBJ2-2; 9 bases are shared with TRBD2. In germline, CDR1 is LGHDT, CDR2 YNNKEL (reference sequence). The length of the CDR3 is 16 residues. V lost 1 base and J lost 5; bases outside the gene matches: 5. The CDR3 region is CASSQGLAGRTGELFF. The CDR3, as DNA: TGTGCCAGCAGCCAAGGGCTAGCGGGAAGAACCGGGGAGCTGTTTTTT.

For the CDR3, the DNA is TGTGCCATCAGCGGACAGGGAGGTTCACCCCTCCACTTT. Amino acids: CAISGQGGSPLHF. V and J are TRBV10-3 and TRBJ1-6, with TRBD1 identical over 8 bases. This CDR3 has 13 residues. CDR1 is ENHRY and CDR2 is SYGVKD in the germline V gene. J gave up 9 bases and V 6 bases, and 4 bases lay outside the gene matches.

The chain links TRBV5-1 to TRBJ2-7; D remains ambiguous. Trimming took off 2 bases at V and 0 bases at J, with 12 bases between the two ends. The CDR3 covers 15 residues. The V gene's germline CDR1 is SGHRS and CDR2 YFSETQ. The CDR3 region has the DNA TGCGCCAGCAGCTTTCGGTCAGGTATCTCCTACGAGCAGTACTTC. This gives the protein CASSFRSGISYEQYF.

The chain employs TRBV4-1 and TRBJ2-7; D uncertain. Per the germline V gene, CDR1 is MGHRA and CDR2 is YSYEKL. V was pared by 0 bases and J by 0 bases, with 9 bases between. This CDR3 is 15 amino acids long. The CDR3 nucleotides read TGCGCCAGCAGCCAAGATCCAGGTAGCTCCTACGAGCAGTACTTC. This gives the protein CASSQDPGSSYEQYF.

CDR3 loop: CASRRQDPAYEQYF. The CDR3 DNA reads as TGTGCCAGCAGACGACAGGATCCAGCCTACGAGCAGTACTTC. V usage is TRBV11-2 and J usage is TRBJ2-7, with D possibly being TRBD1 (6 bases). Trimming took 6 bases from V and 2 from J, leaving 14 bases between them. The germline CDR1 and CDR2 sequences are SGHAT and FQNNGV. The CDR3 covers 14 residues.

The chain couples TRBV7-2 to TRBJ1-1; D is perhaps TRBD1 (5 bases). Germline CDR1 SGHTA, CDR2 FQGNSA. The V end lost 5 bases, the J end lost 2 bases, and 9 bases lay between the germline ends. The CDR3 has 13 amino acids. CDR3 sequence (DNA): TGTGCCAGCAGCCGGGGGTCCAACACTGAAGCTTTCTTT. Translated: CASSRGSNTEAFF.

In nucleotides, the CDR3 is TGTGCCAGCAGAGGGACAGGGGTGCCCTACGAGCAGTACTTC. Amino acids: CASRGTGVPYEQYF. The rearrangement joins TRBV2 to TRBJ2-7, with 10 positions matching TRBD1. Trimming cost V 6 bases and J 2 bases; bases outside gene matches: 4. Germline CDR1 SNHLY, CDR2 FYNNEI. CDR3 length equals 14 residues.

This rearrangement joins TRBV3-1 (or the pseudogene TRBV3-2) to TRBJ1-5, with 10 bases that match TRBD1. Per germline, CDR1 LGHDT and CDR2 YNNKEL (reference sequence). V was clipped by 4 bases and J by 6 bases; unmatched bases: 9. This CDR3 is 16 amino acids long. This CDR3 reads CASSPTRDRGLQPQHF. The CDR3 DNA follows: TGTGCCAGCAGCCCGACCCGGGACAGGGGTCTTCAGCCCCAGCATTTT.

The chain has TRBV30 and TRBJ1-1; 7 nucleotides line up with TRBD1. V shed 5 bases, J shed 11 bases, and the junction held 11 bases outside the gene matches. Germline V gene data show CDR1 as GTSNPN and CDR2 as SVGIG (reference sequence). The CDR3 sequence is 12 residues long. This CDR3 reads CAWGGQSAKAFF. As DNA, the CDR3 is TGTGCCTGGGGGGGACAGTCGGCTAAGGCTTTCTTT.

This chain connects TRBV9 to TRBJ1-3, with D tentatively TRBD1 (5 bases). Trimming cost V 4 bases and J 0 bases, with 17 bases left between them. CDR1 SGDLS and CDR2 YYNGEE come from the germline V gene. This CDR3 is built from 17 residues. CDR3 sequence: CASSPTPRDFSGNTIYF. In nucleotides, the CDR3 is TGTGCCAGCAGCCCCACCCCCCGGGACTTCTCTGGAAACACCATATATTTT.